The 4 T cell receptor beta chains reported below all come from one sample, sequenced in a study of blood T cell repertoires in COVID-19. Libraries were prepared by immunoSEQ multiplex PCR; TCRdb keeps only in-frame clonotypes and omits some of them. The data hold 150,000 or so clones, with around four fifths observed a single time. Sequenced sample: PBMCs or T cells enriched from blood (not recorded which). These receptors originate from a woman aged 45 to 65 who had recovered from COVID-19.

The chain is built from TRBV10-1 and TRBJ1-1, with D maybe TRBD1 (5 bases). CDR1 and CDR2 (germline): WNHNN, SYGVQD (reference sequence). Trimming took off 4 bases at V and 4 bases at J, with 10 bases between the two ends. This CDR3 contains 13 residues. CDR3 residues: CASSAPGSTEAFF. As DNA, the CDR3 is TGCGCCAGCAGTGCTCCAGGGTCCACTGAAGCTTTCTTT.

This sequence joins TRBV9 and TRBJ1-2; D call uncertain. The V gene lost 3 bases and the J gene lost 5 bases, with 20 bases spanning the gap. This CDR3 is 16 amino acids long. CDR1 is SGDLS, CDR2 YYNGEE, per germline. The DNA for the CDR3 is TGTGCCAGCAGCGATTTGTCTCCCCCCAGGAGGTATGGCTACACCTTC. It translates to CASSDLSPPRRYGYTF.

In this sample, this clone turned up a few times. The chain employs TRBV27 and TRBJ1-5; 8 bases align to TRBD1. CDR1 and CDR2 from the germline V gene are MNHEY and SMNVEV (reference sequence). This CDR3 contains 15 residues. J was trimmed by 0 bases and V by 6 bases; bases with no gene match: 4. DNA for the CDR3: TGTGCCAGCAGGACAGGGGATTATAGCAATCAGCCCCAGCATTTT. It codes for CASRTGDYSNQPQHF.

Only a few counts were recorded for this clone. The V call is TRBV5-1, the J call TRBJ1-3; weak D call: TRBD1 (6 bases). V lost 4 bases and J 2 bases, leaving 16 bases between the germline ends. Germline V gene lookup returns CDR1 SGHRS and CDR2 YFSETQ. This CDR3 has 16 amino acids. The CDR3 loop is CASSLQAGGTGNTIYF. CDR3 bases: TGCGCCAGCAGCCTCCAAGCTGGGGGCACTGGAAACACCATATATTTT.